The present TCR beta chain was sequenced within a study of control samples from healthy donors and cancer patients. V lost 2 bases to trimming and J lost 8 bases; unmatched junction nucleotides: 3. Germline CDR1 SGHTA, CDR2 FQGTGA. This CDR3 region has 13 residues. Generated by immunoSEQ multiplex PCR, the TCRdb table keeps only in-frame clones and is missing some. The sample lists about 75,000 clones, 85% to 95% occurring once. Material for sequencing was blood. The J gene is TRBJ2-1, the V gene TRBV7-3; 7 positions match TRBD1. The sequence came from a woman between 35 and 50 years old in good health. Written as DNA, the CDR3 is TGTGCCAGCAGCTTAGAAGACAGGGATGAGCAGTTCTTC. Its translation: CASSLEDRDEQFF.